Below, one TCR beta chain is given with its context. The data are from a study of control samples from healthy donors and cancer patients. The repertoire was sequenced with immunoSEQ multiplex PCR; TCRdb's copy has only in-frame clones and lacks some. The table records around 130,000 clones, approximately 87% of them present only once. V was pared by 8 bases and J by 2 bases, with 4 bases of the junction left unmatched. Germline assignment: CDR1 LNHDA and CDR2 SQIVND (reference sequence). This CDR3 has 14 amino acids. This sequence originates from a man aged 25-40 years in good health. The rearrangement uses TRBV19 and TRBJ1-3; 9 bases are a match to TRBD1. Material for sequencing was blood. This CDR3 is CASQDRGAGNTIYF. Here the CDR3 DNA reads TGTGCCAGTCAGGACAGGGGTGCTGGAAACACCATATATTTT. Supplemented by reference TRBV19 and TRBJ1-3, the full variable domain reads DGGITQSPKYLFRKEGQNVTLSCEQNLNHDAMYWYRQDPGQGLRLIYYSQIVNDFQKGDIAEGYSVSREKKESFPLTVTSAQKNPTAFYLCASQDRGAGNTIYFGEGSWLTVV.